These 22 T cell receptor beta chains came from one sample sequenced in a study of cytomegalovirus exposure and HLA in healthy donors. PCR was performed using 60 Vbeta and 13 Jbeta primers. The protocol was immunoSEQ multiplex PCR, while the TCRdb copy is restricted to in-frame clones and leaves out a portion. The specimen's table records roughly 220,000 clones. Sequences were obtained from PBMCs. The source of these receptors is a girl aged 2 to 10 in good health and CMV-seropositive.

The chain couples TRBV2 to TRBJ2-4, with TRBD2 matching over 7 bases. The CDR3 loop spans 15 amino acids. V lost 3 bases to trimming and J lost 8 bases; unmatched junction nucleotides: 10. Germline CDR1 and CDR2: SNHLY and FYNNEI. The CDR3 DNA sequence: TGTGCCAGCAGTGACATTTTTGGGGGGAGGGACATTCAGTACTTC. Residues: CASSDIFGGRDIQYF. The full variable domain, rest sourced from reference TRBV2 and TRBJ2-4, is EPEVTQTPSHQVTQMGQEVILRCVPISNHLYFYWYRQILGQKVEFLVSFYNNEISEKSEIFDDQFSVERPDGSNFTLKIRSTKLEDSAMYFCASSDIFGGRDIQYFGAGTRLSVL.

The chain is built from TRBV7-2 and TRBJ2-1, with D maybe TRBD1 (5 bases). Trimming shortened V by 3 bases and J by 6 bases, and 15 bases separated the two germline ends. Germline lookup yields CDR1 SGHTA and CDR2 FQGNSA. The CDR3 is 15 amino acids. CDR3 loop: CASSFRTIIGNEQFF. CDR3 sequence (DNA): TGTGCCAGCAGCTTTCGGACAATCATTGGCAATGAGCAGTTCTTC.

This sequence joins TRBV19 and TRBJ2-7; 10 positions match TRBD2. This CDR3 is 14 amino acids long. CDR1 LNHDA and CDR2 SQIVND come from the germline V gene (reference sequence). V shed 5 bases, J shed 2 bases, and the junction held 3 bases outside the gene matches. The CDR3 DNA sequence: TGTGCCAGTAGTGTTCTAGCGGGAGCCTACGAGCAGTACTTC. Protein sequence: CASSVLAGAYEQYF.

About this clone itself: One junction end disagrees with the germline gene, perhaps due to a read error. In the same sample, other DNA sequences code for this CDR3. The chain couples TRBV7-7 to TRBJ1-1; no clear D gene. CDR1 and CDR2 (germline): SSHAT, FNYEAQ (reference sequence). The CDR3 consists of 13 residues. CDR3 sequence (DNA): TGTGCTAGCAGCTTAGGGAGGAACACTGAAGCCTTCTTT. Its protein is CASSLGRNTEAFF.

The chain employs TRBV28 and TRBJ2-1; 7 bases agree with TRBD2. In germline, CDR1 is MDHEN, CDR2 SYDVKM. Trimming took 4 bases from V and 4 from J; bases not matched to a gene: 10. The CDR3 sequence is 16 residues long. The CDR3 region has the DNA TGTGCCAGCAGTTATTCCCTTCTAGCGGCTTACAATGAGCAGTTCTTC. It translates to CASSYSLLAAYNEQFF.

CDR3 sequence reads: CASSLKREVYNEQFF. The CDR3 DNA sequence: TGTGCCAGCAGCCTGAAGCGGGAGGTTTACAATGAGCAGTTCTTC. The V call is TRBV5-4, the J call TRBJ2-1; 9 bases line up with TRBD2. The germline gives CDR1 SGHNT, CDR2 YYREEE (reference sequence). The CDR3 extends over 15 amino acids. J lost 4 bases, V lost 4 bases, and 6 bases had no gene match.

The chain combines TRBV28 with TRBJ1-1; D possibly corresponds to TRBD1 (6 bases). Trimming removed 5 bases at V and 3 bases at J, with 13 bases between. There are 14 residues in the CDR3. CDR1 and CDR2 (germline): MDHEN, SYDVKM. The CDR3 spells CASSAPQGDTEAFF. The CDR3 DNA sequence: TGTGCCAGCAGTGCTCCACAGGGTGACACTGAAGCTTTCTTT.

CDR3 loop: CASSHGLNQPQHF. As DNA, the CDR3 is TGTGCCAGCAGTCATGGCCTTAATCAGCCCCAGCATTTT. The V gene is TRBV28, the J gene TRBJ1-5; D is unclear. CDR3 size: 13 residues. Germline V gene data show CDR1 as MDHEN and CDR2 as SYDVKM. The ends were cut back, 5 bases at V and 4 bases at J, with 9 bases in the middle.

V usage is TRBV28 and J usage is TRBJ2-1, with 13 bases identical to TRBD2. V lost 6 bases, J lost 8 bases, and 7 bases stayed unmatched. Germline V CDR1 and CDR2: MDHEN, SYDVKM. The CDR3 is made up of 15 amino acids. The DNA of the CDR3 is TGTGCCAGCAGGCCCGGACTAGCGGGAGTGGATGAGCAGTTCTTC. Residues: CASRPGLAGVDEQFF.

V usage is TRBV7-9 and J usage is TRBJ1-4, with 8 bases lining up with TRBD1. CDR1 and CDR2 (germline): SEHNR, FQNEAQ (reference sequence). CDR3 length equals 16 residues. V was pared by 3 bases and J by 10 bases, with 13 bases of the junction left unmatched. The CDR3 spells CASSFGRGLEFGKLFF. CDR3 DNA sequence: TGTGCCAGCAGCTTCGGCAGGGGGCTTGAGTTTGGAAAACTGTTTTTT.

V is TRBV30 and J is TRBJ2-7; 10 nucleotides agree with TRBD1. Germline values: CDR1 GTSNPN, CDR2 SVGIG (reference sequence). V dropped 1 base and J dropped 2; count of bases not matched to a gene: 8. The CDR3 has 16 amino acids. The CDR3, as DNA: TGTGCCTGGAGTGCCCTCAGACAGGGGGCACCCTACGAGCAGTACTTC. This gives the protein CAWSALRQGAPYEQYF.

The chain employs TRBV4-1 and TRBJ1-1; 9 bases are a match to TRBD1. Germline V gene lookup returns CDR1 MGHRA and CDR2 YSYEKL. This CDR3 contains 15 residues. Trimming cost V 2 bases and J 5 bases; bases outside gene matches: 6. This CDR3 is CASSQTTGGGTEAFF. The CDR3 region has the DNA TGCGCCAGCAGCCAAACTACAGGGGGCGGAACTGAAGCTTTCTTT.

The chain links TRBV10-2 to TRBJ1-1; D gene ambiguous. From germline, CDR1 is WSHSY and CDR2 SAAADI. This CDR3 spans 13 amino acids. Between the trimmed V and J ends, which lost 6 bases and 2 bases, there was a span of 10 bases. As DNA, the CDR3 is TGCGCCAGCAGCAAACGGGGAAACACTGAAGCTTTCTTT. As protein: CASSKRGNTEAFF.

The chain joins TRBV28 to TRBJ2-1; 12 nucleotides align to TRBD2. The CDR3 length is 16 residues. Unmatched junction bases numbered 3, after V lost 5 bases and J lost 1 base. Per the germline V gene, CDR1 is MDHEN and CDR2 is SYDVKM. CDR3 amino acids: CASSPLAGGSYNEQFF. In DNA form, the CDR3 reads TGTGCCAGCAGTCCCCTAGCGGGAGGGTCCTACAATGAGCAGTTCTTC.

This chain connects TRBV11-2 to TRBJ1-2; D is unclear. CDR1 and CDR2 from the germline V gene are SGHAT and FQNNGV. There are 13 residues in the CDR3. The germline V and J ends were trimmed by 1 base and 3 bases, with 6 bases remaining between them. DNA of the CDR3: TGTGCCAGCAGCTTAGCTATGGACTATGGCTACACCTTC. As protein: CASSLAMDYGYTF.

The rearrangement links TRBV5-1 to TRBJ2-3; D is perhaps TRBD2 (5 bases). Germline values: CDR1 SGHRS, CDR2 YFSETQ. Trimming left V 0 bases short and J 2 bases short, with 16 bases between. This CDR3 has 17 residues. For the CDR3, the DNA is TGCGCCAGCAGCTTGGCCAAGGCTACTAGAATCACAGATACGCAGTATTTT. Translating gives CASSLAKATRITDTQYF.

The CDR3 DNA follows: TGTGCCAGCAGTTCACCCTCGGGGGTGTACCAGCCCCAGCATTTT. The encoded protein is CASSSPSGVYQPQHF. The chain uses TRBV28 and TRBJ1-5; weak D call: TRBD1 (5 bases). From germline, CDR1 is MDHEN and CDR2 SYDVKM. V was shortened by 4 bases and J by 7 bases, with 17 bases between the two germline ends. CDR3 length: 15 residues.

The chain has TRBV6-6 and TRBJ2-5; D not certain. The J call is in doubt because the DNA end fits TRBJ2-7 better. CDR3 length equals 13 residues. From germline, CDR1 is MNHNY and CDR2 SVGAGI (reference sequence). CDR3 in amino acids: CASSYSPFYEQYF. The CDR3 region has the DNA TGTGCCAGCAGTTATTCCCCCTTTTACGAGCAGTACTTC.

V and J are TRBV7-3 and TRBJ2-1; D is uncertain. The CDR3 length is 13 residues. Trimming removed 0 bases from V and 8 bases from J, with 8 bases in between. Looked up from germline, CDR1 is SGHTA and CDR2 is FQGTGA. CDR3 bases: TGTGCCAGCAGCTTAACCGGTAACCATGAGCAGTTCTTC. Translated, it gives CASSLTGNHEQFF.

The chain combines TRBV19 with TRBJ1-2; 9 bases are shared with TRBD1. Looked up from germline, CDR1 is LNHDA and CDR2 is SQIVND (reference sequence). V lost 5 bases to trimming and J lost 4 bases; unmatched junction nucleotides: 8. The CDR3 has 15 amino acids. Here the CDR3 reads CASSLTGGSLYGYTF. As DNA, the CDR3 is TGTGCCAGTAGTTTGACAGGGGGATCCCTCTATGGCTACACCTTC.

The chain links TRBV5-1 to TRBJ1-2; 11 positions match TRBD1. The junction had 10 bases not matched to a gene; V was cut back by 5 bases and J by 7 bases. Germline CDR1 is SGHRS and CDR2 is YFSETQ. CDR3 length: 15 residues. The CDR3: CASSITGTGGGGYTF. CDR3 bases: TGCGCCAGCAGTATTACCGGGACAGGGGGAGGTGGCTACACCTTC.

The chain links TRBV28 to TRBJ1-5; D ambiguous. V lost 10 bases, J lost 3 bases, and 10 bases lay in between. The germline V gene has CDR1 MDHEN and CDR2 SYDVKM. The CDR3 loop spans 12 amino acids. The CDR3 nucleotides read TGTGCCATTGCGCGCTCCAATCAGCCCCAGCATTTT. It encodes CAIARSNQPQHF.